One and the same sample provided the 26 T cell receptor beta chains below, sequenced in a study of patients and donors after allogeneic stem cell transplantation. TCRdb called the RT-PCR reads again in MiXCR, with one record for every CDR3 protein. The sample carries about 230,000 distinct CDR3 sequences, 14% recorded once. The sample comprised blood, either unsorted or a sorted T cell fraction (not recorded which). These receptors all come from a human donor who was either an allogeneic HSCT recipient or a stem cell or donor lymphocyte infusion donor (not recorded which). It is not recorded whose cells these are; they may come from a transplant donor.

This rearrangement joins TRBV5-5 to TRBJ1-5, with a possible D match to TRBD1 (5 bases). The CDR3 contains 16 residues. V gave up 2 bases and J gave up 1 base, with 13 bases separating them. CDR1 is SGHKS, CDR2 YYEKEE, per germline (reference sequence). The CDR3 is CASSLLGGDSNQPQHF. CDR3 bases: TGTGCCAGCAGCTTACTTGGGGGGGACAGCAATCAGCCCCAGCATTTT.

The CDR3 region is CASSAGRGNTIYF. CDR3 bases: TGTGCCAGCAGCGCCGGACGTGGAAACACCATATATTTT. The V gene is TRBV7-2, the J gene TRBJ1-3; D call uncertain. The CDR3 contains 13 residues. V was clipped by 5 bases and J by 3 bases, with 8 bases between them. CDR1 and CDR2 from the germline V gene are SGHTA and FQGNSA.

This clonotype was counted ten times or more. V usage is TRBV7-8 and J usage is TRBJ1-3, with 8 bases fitting TRBD1. Germline assignment: CDR1 SGHVS and CDR2 FQNEAQ. V shed 3 bases and J 9 bases; nucleotides not matched to a gene: 10. The CDR3 consists of 15 residues. The CDR3 sequence: CASSLRDRSSSTIYF. The CDR3 nucleotides read TGTGCCAGCAGCTTGAGGGACAGGAGTTCTAGCACCATATATTTT.

CDR3 nucleotide sequence: TGTGCCAGCAGCCCCCGAGGGGGGGGCGCGTGGACTGAAGCTTTCTTT. It specifies CASSPRGGGAWTEAFF. The chain combines TRBV7-8 with TRBJ1-1, with D possibly matching TRBD1 (6 bases). Trimming stripped 5 bases from V and 5 bases from J, with 21 bases between. This CDR3 is 16 amino acids long. Germline V gene sequence: CDR1 SGHVS, CDR2 FQNEAQ.

This clonotype turned up a few times. The chain links TRBV6-1 to TRBJ2-7; no clear D gene. CDR1 MNHNS and CDR2 SASEGT come from the germline V gene. The CDR3 is 13 residues long. V shed 6 bases and J shed 3 bases, with 12 bases lying between them. The CDR3 DNA sequence: TGTGCCAGCAGCCATTCAAGAAGCTACGAGCAGTACTTC. Its protein is CASSHSRSYEQYF.

This clonotype occurred a few times. The genes are TRBV20-1 and TRBJ1-1; 7 bases are a match to TRBD1. Per the germline V gene, CDR1 is DFQATT and CDR2 is SNEGSKA (reference sequence). V lost 6 bases to trimming and J lost 5 bases; unmatched junction nucleotides: 9. There are 13 residues in the CDR3. The chain's CDR3 is CSAPGEGATEAFF. CDR3 bases: TGCAGTGCCCCTGGGGAGGGGGCGACTGAAGCTTTCTTT.

This clonotype was seen many times. This chain connects TRBV6-5 to TRBJ2-1; D is tentatively TRBD1 or TRBD2 (5 bases each). Germline loops: CDR1 MNHEY, CDR2 SVGAGI. V was cut by 4 bases and J by 6 bases, with 19 bases left in between. The CDR3 covers 16 residues. CDR3 sequence: CASSSLRDLRGNEQFF. CDR3 coding DNA: TGTGCCAGCAGTTCCCTCCGGGACCTCCGGGGCAATGAGCAGTTCTTC.

In its sample, this clonotype was seen many times. The CDR3 DNA is TGTGCCAGCAGCACTCGACAGGGAACCGAGCAGTACTTC. Its translation is CASSTRQGTEQYF. The J gene is TRBJ2-7, the V gene TRBV7-2; 7 nucleotides agree with TRBD1. CDR3 length: 13 amino acids. The germline gives CDR1 SGHTA, CDR2 FQGNSA. J gave up 6 bases and V 5 bases, and 7 bases lay outside the gene matches.

This clonotype was detected many times. The chain has TRBV12-3 or TRBV12-4 and TRBJ2-1; TRBD1 is a possible D gene (6 bases). V lost 6 bases and J lost 9, with 12 bases in between. The CDR3 consists of 12 residues. The CDR3 here is CASRIQGVEQFF. CDR3 DNA: TGTGCCAGCAGAATACAGGGAGTTGAGCAGTTCTTC.

This clonotype was counted many times. The chain carries TRBV20-1 and TRBJ1-1; D gene unclear. The germline CDR1 and CDR2 sequences are DFQATT and SNEGSKA (reference sequence). With 0 bases removed from V and 1 base from J, the gap between germline ends came to 12 bases. CDR3 length: 15 amino acids. The CDR3 coding sequence is TGCAGTGCTAGAGAAGGAACCCGCCAGAACACTGAAGCTTTCTTT. It specifies CSAREGTRQNTEAFF.

Ten or more counts support this clonotype. This chain links TRBV9 with TRBJ2-2; 10 positions agree with TRBD2. In germline, CDR1 is SGDLS, CDR2 YYNGEE. V was clipped by 6 bases and J by 5 bases; unmatched bases: 7. CDR3 length: 15 amino acids. CDR3 sequence (DNA): TGTGCCAGCACTGGACTAGCGGTAACAACCGGGGAGCTGTTTTTT. Residues: CASTGLAVTTGELFF.

The chain has TRBV19 and TRBJ2-2; maybe TRBD1 (5 bases). Germline V gene lookup returns CDR1 LNHDA and CDR2 SQIVND (reference sequence). The ends were cut back, 6 bases at V and 8 bases at J, with 13 bases in the middle. This CDR3 is 13 amino acids long. CDR3 in amino acids: CASRKDRQGELFF. Here the CDR3 DNA reads TGTGCCAGTAGAAAGGACCGACAGGGGGAGCTGTTTTTT.

Ten or more counts support this clonotype. The CDR3 spells CAISESGLNTGELFF. The CDR3, as DNA: TGTGCCATCAGTGAGTCGGGACTCAACACCGGGGAGCTGTTTTTT. This chain joins TRBV10-3 and TRBJ2-2, with a possible D match to TRBD2 (6 bases). Trimming shortened V by 0 bases and J by 2 bases, and 7 bases separated the two germline ends. CDR1 and CDR2 from the germline V gene are ENHRY and SYGVKD. The CDR3 totals 15 residues.

In its sample, this clonotype was seen many times. The CDR3 DNA reads as TGCGCCAGCAGCTTGGAGGGACAGGGTTTCGAGCAGTACTTC. The encoded protein is CASSLEGQGFEQYF. The V and J genes are TRBV5-1 and TRBJ2-7, with TRBD1 identical over 9 bases. The CDR3 runs to 14 residues. V trimming: 0 bases; J trimming: 6 bases; junction bases outside the gene matches: 4. Germline assignment: CDR1 SGHRS and CDR2 YFSETQ.

The CDR3, as DNA: TGCAGTGCCCATGCTGGGGGAAACGAGCAGTACTTC. The encoded protein is CSAHAGGNEQYF. The chain carries TRBV20-1 and TRBJ2-7; D may be TRBD1 or TRBD2 (5 bases each). V lost 6 bases to trimming and J lost 5 bases, with 14 bases between them. The CDR3 is made up of 12 amino acids. CDR1 and CDR2 from the germline V gene are DFQATT and SNEGSKA (reference sequence).

V and J are TRBV11-3 and TRBJ2-2; D tentatively reads TRBD1 or TRBD2 (5 bases each). CDR3 length: 15 amino acids. In germline, CDR1 is SGHNT, CDR2 YENEEA. V gave up 4 bases and J gave up 6 bases, with 15 bases separating them. In DNA, the CDR3 is TGTGCCAGCAGCTCCGGGACCCCTGAGGCCGGGGAGCTGTTTTTT. Translated, it gives CASSSGTPEAGELFF.

Only one count was recorded for this clonotype. The J gene is TRBJ2-5, the V gene TRBV5-1; a possible D gene is TRBD1 (6 bases). The V end was cut by 0 bases, the J end by 5 bases, with 17 bases between. Germline V gives CDR1 SGHRS, CDR2 YFSETQ. This CDR3 is built from 16 residues. CDR3 nucleotides: TGCGCCAGCAGCTTGGGCGGTAGGGGGTCTGTGGAGACCCAGTACTTC. Translation: CASSLGGRGSVETQYF.

This clonotype was counted a few times. This chain uses TRBV24-1 with TRBJ2-1; 8 bases line up with TRBD2. V shed 3 bases, J shed 6 bases, and the junction held 9 bases outside the gene matches. Germline CDR1 KGHDR, CDR2 SFDVKD. The CDR3 contains 16 residues. The CDR3 here is CATSDITAGAPNEQFF. The CDR3 DNA reads TGTGCCACCAGTGATATAACAGCGGGAGCCCCCAATGAGCAGTTCTTC.

The V gene is TRBV6-4, the J gene TRBJ1-1; D gene uncertain. The CDR3 length is 13 residues. Deletions cut 0 bases from V and 10 bases from J, with 12 bases between. Per the germline V gene, CDR1 is MRHNA and CDR2 is SNTAGT. This CDR3 reads CASSDSQNSVAFF. CDR3 nucleotide sequence: TGTGCCAGCAGTGACTCTCAGAATAGTGTAGCTTTCTTT.

V and J are TRBV5-1 and TRBJ2-3; 7 bases map to TRBD1. Germline trimming cut 0 bases from V and 0 bases from J; bases unmatched to any gene: 7. This CDR3 is 17 amino acids long. Germline V gene data show CDR1 as SGHRS and CDR2 as YFSETQ. The CDR3, as DNA: TGCGCCAGCAGCTTGGGACACAGGGGAGCTAGCACAGATACGCAGTATTTT. Translating gives CASSLGHRGASTDTQYF.

This clonotype came up many times. The V gene is TRBV25-1, the J gene TRBJ2-4; 8 nucleotides agree with TRBD1. CDR1 and CDR2 from the germline V gene are MGHDK and SYGVNS. The CDR3 contains 14 residues. V gave up 6 bases and J gave up 4 bases; unmatched junction bases: 5. The CDR3 is CASSETGDKNIQYF. As DNA, the CDR3 is TGTGCCAGCAGCGAGACAGGGGATAAAAACATTCAGTACTTC.

The J gene is TRBJ1-2, the V gene TRBV15, with D unclear. The germline V gene encodes CDR1 LNHNV and CDR2 YYDKDF (reference sequence). V was trimmed by 0 bases and J by 3 bases, leaving 11 bases between them. CDR3 size: 15 residues. The CDR3 nucleotides read TGTGCCACCAGCAGAGATGGGCAGTTTCACTATGGCTACACCTTC. This sequence encodes CATSRDGQFHYGYTF.

V gene TRBV19 combines with J gene TRBJ2-4; TRBD2 aligns across 13 bases. The length of the CDR3 is 18 residues. Germline CDR1 reads LNHDA; CDR2 reads SQIVND (reference sequence). J gave up 4 bases and V 0 bases, and 6 bases lay outside the gene matches. The CDR3 sequence is CASSIDLAGLAGKNIQYF. The DNA for the CDR3 is TGTGCCAGTAGTATAGATCTCGCGGGACTAGCGGGGAAAAACATTCAGTACTTC.

This clonotype was observed a few times. The V and J genes are TRBV7-3 and TRBJ1-1; 9 positions agree with TRBD1. The CDR3 loop spans 15 amino acids. Trimming removed 4 bases from V and 7 bases from J; junction bases left unmatched: 10. The germline V gene has CDR1 SGHTA and CDR2 FQGTGA. The CDR3 here is CASSSMVRTGVEAFF. CDR3 sequence (DNA): TGTGCCAGCAGCTCGATGGTACGGACAGGGGTTGAAGCTTTCTTT.

This clonotype was recorded a few times. CDR3 DNA sequence: TGTGCCAGCACCCAACCGGGGGTCTACGAGCAGTACTTC. The encoded protein is CASTQPGVYEQYF. The V and J genes are TRBV5-6 and TRBJ2-7, with D possibly being TRBD2 (6 bases). V was clipped by 6 bases and J by 3 bases, with 13 bases between them. CDR1 and CDR2 (germline): SGHDT, YYEEEE. The CDR3 is 13 amino acids.

This chain connects TRBV29-1 to TRBJ1-3, with 9 positions matching TRBD1. Germline loops: CDR1 SQVTM, CDR2 ANQGSEA. After removal of 7 bases from V and 6 bases from J, the junction contained 4 bases not matched to a gene. The CDR3 extends over 12 amino acids. The CDR3 here is CSAWDRENTIYF. The CDR3 nucleotides are TGCAGCGCCTGGGACAGGGAAAACACCATATATTTT. Together with reference TRBV29-1 and TRBJ1-3, the CDR3 gives the full variable domain: SAVISQKPSRDICQRGTSLTIQCQVDSQVTMMFWYRQQPGQSLTLIATANQGSEATYESGFVIDKFPISRPNLTFSTLTVSNMSPEDSSIYLCSAWDRENTIYFGEGSWLTVV.